This T cell receptor beta chain was retrieved from a study of shared clonotypes between healthy human individuals. Study-level background: A few men and a couple of women, aged 18 to 49, were donors.

Remarks on this clone: Antigen: not known.

Study-wide points: Clonotypes which were not shared had lower generation probabilities than clonotypes that all four donors shared.

Terminally differentiated effector memory CD45RA+ cells were left out of the naive CD8 fraction, which was CD45RO-negative and positively selected for CCR7. Donors were healthy HIV-negative adults without recent acute infections or vaccinations. Only Caucasian adults living in Nashville, Tennessee made up the donor group. From germline, CDR1 is LNHDA and CDR2 SQIVND (reference sequence). Trimming shortened V by 0 bases and J by 2 bases, and 8 bases separated the two germline ends. The CDR3 is 14 amino acids. Clones were read by immunoSEQ multiplex PCR, and TCRdb kept only the in-frame ones, dropping some. Of around 2,100,000 clones listed, roughly 94% are singletons.

V is TRBV19 and J is TRBJ2-7; TRBD1 is a possible D gene (5 bases). This sequence originates from a man aged 18 to 35 in good health. The sequencing sample was made of naive CD8+ T cells sorted from blood. The CDR3 DNA sequence: TGTGCCAGTAGTATAGATCCAGGGACCTACGAGCAGTACTTC. It codes for CASSIDPGTYEQYF. The variable domain in full, with the rest retrieved from reference TRBV19 and TRBJ2-7, is DGGITQSPKYLFRKEGQNVTLSCEQNLNHDAMYWYRQDPGQGLRLIYYSQIVNDFQKGDIAEGYSVSREKKESFPLTVTSAQKNPTAFYLCASSIDPGTYEQYFGPGTRLTVT.